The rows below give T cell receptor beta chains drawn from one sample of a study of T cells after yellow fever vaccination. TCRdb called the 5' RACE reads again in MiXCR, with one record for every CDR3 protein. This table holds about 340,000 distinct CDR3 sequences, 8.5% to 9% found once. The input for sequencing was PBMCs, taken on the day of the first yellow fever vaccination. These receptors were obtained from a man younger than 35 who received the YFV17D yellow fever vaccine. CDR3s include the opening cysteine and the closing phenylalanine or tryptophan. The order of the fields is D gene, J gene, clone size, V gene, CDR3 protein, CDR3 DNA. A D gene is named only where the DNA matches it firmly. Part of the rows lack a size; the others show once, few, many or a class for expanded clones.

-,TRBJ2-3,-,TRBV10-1,CASSAGGPSSDTQYF,TGCGCCAGCAGTGCGGGGGGCCCAAGTTCAGATACGCAGTATTTT
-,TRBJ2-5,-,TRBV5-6,CASSPGDPEETQYF,TGTGCCAGCAGCCCGGGGGACCCCGAGGAGACCCAGTACTTC
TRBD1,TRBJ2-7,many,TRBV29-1,CSVAGTGYSYEQYF,TGCAGCGTGGCCGGGACAGGGTACTCCTACGAGCAGTACTTC
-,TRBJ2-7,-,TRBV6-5,CASSLDGYEQYF,TGTGCCAGCAGCCTGGACGGCTACGAGCAGTACTTC
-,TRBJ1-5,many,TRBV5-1,CASSLRGNSNQPQHF,TGCGCCAGCAGCTTGAGGGGAAATAGCAATCAGCCCCAGCATTTT
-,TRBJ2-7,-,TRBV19,CASKVGRGGSYEQYF,TGTGCCAGCAAGGTGGGGCGAGGTGGCTCCTACGAGCAGTACTTC
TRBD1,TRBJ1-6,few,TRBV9,CASSRGTADNSPLHF,TGTGCCAGCAGCCGAGGGACAGCTGATAATTCACCCCTCCACTTT
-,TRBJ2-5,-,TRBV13,CASGSFHPEETQYF,TGTGCCAGCGGCTCATTCCATCCGGAAGAGACCCAGTACTTC
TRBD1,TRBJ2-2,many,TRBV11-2,CASSFIRGRAGELFF,TGTGCCAGCAGCTTCATCAGGGGGCGCGCCGGGGAGCTGTTTTTT
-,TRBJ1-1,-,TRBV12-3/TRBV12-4,CASSFKPSGTEAFF,TGTGCCAGCAGTTTCAAACCGTCGGGCACTGAAGCTTTCTTT
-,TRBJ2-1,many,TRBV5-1,CASSSGTAERSYNEQFF,TGCGCCAGCAGCTCTGGAACAGCCGAAAGATCCTACAATGAGCAGTTCTTC
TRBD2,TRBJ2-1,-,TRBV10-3,CAITPQTGGPIDEQFF,TGTGCCATCACCCCCCAGACGGGGGGGCCAATCGATGAGCAGTTCTTC
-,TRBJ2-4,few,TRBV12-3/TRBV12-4,CASSLAPLDLAKNIQYF,TGTGCCAGCAGTTTAGCCCCCTTGGATCTAGCCAAAAACATTCAGTACTTC
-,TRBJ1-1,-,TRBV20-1,CSALDRTGYSEAFF,TGCAGTGCTCTGGACAGAACGGGTTACTCTGAAGCTTTCTTT
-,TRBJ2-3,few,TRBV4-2,CASSYSPSSTQYF,TGTGCCAGCAGCTACAGCCCCAGTTCGACGCAGTATTTT
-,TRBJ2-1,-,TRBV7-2,CASSRTHRDEQFF,TGTGCCAGCAGCCGGACCCACCGGGATGAGCAGTTCTTC
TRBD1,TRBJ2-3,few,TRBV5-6,CASSMGRQGVHTQYF,TGTGCCAGCAGCATGGGGAGACAGGGGGTGCATACGCAGTATTTT
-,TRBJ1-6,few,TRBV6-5,CASSYSRNSYNSPLHF,TGTGCCAGCAGTTACAGCAGGAACAGCTATAATTCACCCCTCCACTTT
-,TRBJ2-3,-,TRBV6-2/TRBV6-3,CASSAQITDTQYF,TGTGCCAGCAGTGCTCAGATCACAGATACGCAGTATTTT
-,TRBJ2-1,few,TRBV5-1,CASSRPAGAFYNEQFF,TGCGCCAGCAGCCGGCCGGCGGGGGCATTCTACAATGAGCAGTTCTTC
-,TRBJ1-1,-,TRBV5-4,CASSLNREVAFF,TGTGCCAGCAGCTTGAACAGGGAGGTAGCTTTCTTT
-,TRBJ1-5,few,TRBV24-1,CATSDVGAGSPQHF,TGTGCCACCAGTGATGTCGGGGCCGGGTCTCCCCAGCATTTT
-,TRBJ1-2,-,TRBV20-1,CSDLSIRQAGIYGYTF,TGCAGCGACCTAAGCATAAGACAGGCGGGGATATATGGCTACACCTTC
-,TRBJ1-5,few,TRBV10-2,CASSEGYQPQHF,TGCGCCAGCAGTGAAGGGTATCAGCCCCAGCATTTT
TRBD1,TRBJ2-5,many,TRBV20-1,CSAVVPDRSQETQYF,TGCAGTGCTGTGGTTCCGGACAGGTCCCAAGAGACCCAGTACTTC
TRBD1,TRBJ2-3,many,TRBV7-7,CASSPTGFSTDTQYF,TGTGCCAGCAGCCCGACAGGGTTCAGCACAGATACGCAGTATTTT
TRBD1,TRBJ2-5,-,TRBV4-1,CASSHLLPDRPAWETQYF,TGCGCCAGCAGCCACCTTCTGCCGGACAGGCCAGCGTGGGAGACCCAGTACTTC
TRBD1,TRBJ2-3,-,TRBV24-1,CATSDTGQGAASDTQYF,TGTGCCACCAGTGACACCGGACAGGGGGCGGCTTCAGATACGCAGTATTTT
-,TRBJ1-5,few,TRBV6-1,CASSDRVNQPQHF,TGTGCCAGCAGTGACAGGGTGAACCAGCCCCAGCATTTT
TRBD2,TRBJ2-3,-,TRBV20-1,CSARSPSGGSTDTQYF,TGCAGTGCTAGATCGCCTAGCGGGGGGTCCACAGATACGCAGTATTTT
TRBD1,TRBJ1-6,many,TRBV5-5,CASSLSQGADPYNSPLHF,TGTGCCAGCAGCTTGAGTCAGGGGGCGGACCCCTATAATTCACCCCTCCACTTT
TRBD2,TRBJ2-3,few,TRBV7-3,CASSQTGLADTQYF,TGTGCCAGCAGCCAAACCGGACTAGCTGATACGCAGTATTTT
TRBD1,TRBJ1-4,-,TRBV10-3,CAISGTGGTNEKLFF,TGTGCCATCAGTGGGACAGGGGGAACTAATGAAAAACTGTTTTTT
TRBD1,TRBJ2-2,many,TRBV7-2,CASSFGQGATGELFF,TGTGCCAGCAGCTTCGGACAGGGGGCCACCGGGGAGCTGTTTTTT
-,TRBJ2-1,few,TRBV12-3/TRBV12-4,CASSLAGKHLDEQFF,TGTGCCAGCAGTTTAGCGGGGAAACATTTAGATGAGCAGTTCTTC
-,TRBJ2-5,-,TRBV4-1,CASSQSSGVRETQYF,TGCGCCAGCAGCCAAAGTTCAGGGGTTCGAGAGACCCAGTACTTC
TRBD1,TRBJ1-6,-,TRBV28,CASHPGTGYNSPLHF,TGTGCCAGCCACCCCGGGACAGGTTATAATTCACCCCTCCACTTT
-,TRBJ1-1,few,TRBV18,CASSPLKRGANTEAFF,TGTGCCAGCTCACCACTCAAACGAGGGGCGAACACTGAAGCTTTCTTT
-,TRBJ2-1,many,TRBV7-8,CASSPSPRSYNEQFF,TGTGCCAGCAGCCCCTCGCCCCGCTCCTACAATGAGCAGTTCTTC
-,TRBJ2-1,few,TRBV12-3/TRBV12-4,CASSLGLMESEQFF,TGTGCCAGCAGTTTAGGACTGATGGAAAGTGAGCAGTTCTTC
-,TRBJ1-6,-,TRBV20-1,CSARAYTNSPLHF,TGCAGTGCTAGAGCGTACACCAATTCACCCCTCCACTTT
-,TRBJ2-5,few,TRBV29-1,CSILTEPETQYF,TGCAGCATCTTGACAGAACCAGAGACCCAGTACTTC
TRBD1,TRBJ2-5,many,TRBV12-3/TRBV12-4,CASSPRGHETQYF,TGTGCCAGCAGTCCCAGGGGGCATGAGACCCAGTACTTC
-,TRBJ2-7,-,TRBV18,CASSPRLYRVADEQYF,TGTGCCAGCTCACCACGCTTGTATCGGGTGGCCGACGAGCAGTACTTC
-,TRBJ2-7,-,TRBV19,CATRFAGTYSYEQYF,TGTGCCACCCGATTCGCCGGGACGTACTCCTACGAGCAGTACTTC
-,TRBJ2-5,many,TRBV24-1,CATSGQGGETQYF,TGTGCCACCAGTGGCCAGGGAGGAGAGACCCAGTACTTC
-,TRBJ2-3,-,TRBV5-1,CASSLAIGWNSADTQYF,TGCGCCAGCAGCTTGGCCATTGGGTGGAACTCGGCAGATACGCAGTATTTT
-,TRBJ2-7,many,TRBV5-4,CASSRDRGEQYF,TGTGCCAGCAGCCGGGACCGAGGCGAGCAGTACTTC
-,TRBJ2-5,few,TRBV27,CASSLGPSGTETQYF,TGTGCCAGCAGTTTAGGCCCCTCAGGGACAGAGACCCAGTACTTC
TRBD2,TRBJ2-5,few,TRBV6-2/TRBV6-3,CASKDRLGLAGVFQETQYF,TGTGCCAGCAAGGATCGCCTTGGACTAGCGGGGGTCTTCCAAGAGACCCAGTACTTC
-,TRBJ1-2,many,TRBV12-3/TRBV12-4,CASSRVGYGYTF,TGTGCCAGCAGCAGAGTAGGCTATGGCTACACCTTC
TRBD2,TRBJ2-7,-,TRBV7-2,CASSIRLAGGEQYF,TGTGCCAGCAGCATAAGACTAGCGGGGGGGGAGCAGTACTTC
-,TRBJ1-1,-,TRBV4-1,CASSHWQGNTEAFF,TGCGCCAGCAGCCATTGGCAGGGGAACACTGAAGCTTTCTTT
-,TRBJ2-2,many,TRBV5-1,CASSLGRKVFTGELFF,TGCGCCAGCAGCTTGGGGAGAAAGGTGTTCACCGGGGAGCTGTTTTTT
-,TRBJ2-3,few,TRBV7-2,CASSLRTWIDTQYF,TGTGCCAGCAGCCTGAGGACATGGATAGATACGCAGTATTTT
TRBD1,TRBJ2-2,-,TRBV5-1,CASSLEPGGNTGELFF,TGCGCCAGCAGCTTGGAGCCAGGGGGCAACACCGGGGAGCTGTTTTTT
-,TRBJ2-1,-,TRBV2,CASSPFAGGEQFF,TGTGCCAGCAGCCCTTTCGCAGGCGGTGAGCAGTTCTTC
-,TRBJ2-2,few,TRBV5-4,CASSLERSGTGELFF,TGTGCCAGCAGCTTGGAGCGGAGCGGAACCGGGGAGCTGTTTTTT